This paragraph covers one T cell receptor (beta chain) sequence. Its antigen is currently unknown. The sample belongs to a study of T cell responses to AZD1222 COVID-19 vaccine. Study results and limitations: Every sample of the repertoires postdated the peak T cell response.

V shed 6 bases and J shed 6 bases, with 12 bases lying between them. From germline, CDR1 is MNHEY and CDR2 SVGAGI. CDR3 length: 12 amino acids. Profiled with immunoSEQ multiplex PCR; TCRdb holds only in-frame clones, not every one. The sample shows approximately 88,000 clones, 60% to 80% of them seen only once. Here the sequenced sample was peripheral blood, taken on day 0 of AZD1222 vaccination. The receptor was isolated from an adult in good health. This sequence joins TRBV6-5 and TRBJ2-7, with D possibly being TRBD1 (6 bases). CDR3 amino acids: CASSLQGSEQYF. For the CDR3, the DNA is TGTGCCAGCAGCCTACAGGGCAGCGAGCAGTACTTC.